This TCR beta chain was captured in a study of PD-1 blockade in classical Hodgkin lymphoma. Overall study: Nivolumab 3 mg/kg was given intravenously every 2 weeks. General study results and limits: TCR diversity at baseline was reported to be reduced in newly diagnosed patients relative to healthy donors. Baseline diversity resembling that of newly diagnosed patients was seen in complete responders.

Repertoires were generated with immunoSEQ multiplex PCR, while TCRdb's copy carries only in-frame clones and drops some. The data hold about 6,800 clones, with 70% to 80% observed a single time. Every patient relapsed after autologous stem cell transplantation, and brentuximab vedotin exposure varied. Classifying best responses yielded complete response, partial response or progressive disease. This clone was detected a few times. Antigen: not known. This CDR3 contains 16 residues. Germline V lookup: CDR1 SQVTM, CDR2 ANQGSEA. Trimming cost V 6 bases and J 7 bases, with 25 bases left between them. Source: peripheral blood mononuclear cells (PBMCs), taken before the second cycle of nivolumab. This TCR was sampled from a human donor with classical Hodgkin lymphoma. The V gene is TRBV29-1, the J gene TRBJ2-4; the D gene could be TRBD1 or TRBD2 (5 bases each). CDR3 DNA sequence: TGCAGCGTAGAAACTTCAGGGAGTGGCGTAGGGAACATTCAGTACTTC. Amino acids: CSVETSGSGVGNIQYF.